This paragraph covers one T cell receptor beta chain sequence. This clonotype has only a few counts. Its antigen specificity is not known. No per-base quality is available; no much larger clone lies one base away. Receptor libraries were prepared by UMI-ligation and nested PCR. To cover both TRBC1 and TRBC2, the beta constant-region primer consisted of an equimolar mix of two oligonucleotides. Four rounds of PCR, combining the SP2 primer with nested alpha and beta constant-region primers, were used to amplify the ligated cDNA. A single-stranded oligonucleotide bearing the SP2 primer plus a 12-nucleotide UMI was ligated onto the 3' end of the cDNA by T4 RNA ligase 1. Incubation of the ligation reaction was carried out at 16 degrees C for about 18-24 hours. To avoid over-amplification, PCR2 was usually performed as a SYBR Green qPCR and halted once a predetermined threshold was reached. All purifications after the first were performed with Agencourt AMPure XP magnetic beads. Library quantification was done by Qubit, followed by a TapeStation check on which the main peak was expected at around 650 bp. Pooled libraries were sequenced on an Illumina MiSeq with v2 2x251 paired-end kits, typically giving roughly 0.9-2.1 million reads per sample. Each sample's library went into the pool at roughly 4.4 nM, and roughly 4.5-7.5% PhiX was added to help with cluster recognition. The original pipeline was this. FASTQ reads processed by Demultiplexor were assigned V and J genes by Decombinator through tag matching that tolerated a single base-pair mismatch. Collapsinator relied on UMIs to fix sequencing errors as well as frequency errors caused by PCR heterogeneity. TCRs were translated and CDR3s were extracted from the conserved cysteine to the FGXG phenylalanine by CDR3Translator, with non-productive sequences being flagged. Gini, Shannon entropy and inverse Simpson indices were calculated on repertoires that had been subsampled to equal numbers of UMI-defined TCRs. Within the linear range, a power law was fitted to clonotype abundance distributions using maximum likelihood. When run on a single naive CD8 sample, MIGEC and the pipeline yielded similar UMI counts, similar unique TCR numbers and similar clonal distributions. The repertoires were searched for approximately 7,000 CMV-associated CDR3 sequences that had been compiled from VDJdb and a published dataset. TCRdb reanalyzed the raw reads on its own, using fastp at Q25 for trimming and MiXCR for clone calling, and kept in-frame beta chains. Identical CDR3 protein sequences are pooled into one entry, listed with their most common genes and DNA. The V and J calls come from TCRdb's annotation, not from the publication. The sample includes around 130,000 distinct CDR3 sequences, with 35% to 40% observed a single time. The top ten hold approximately 0.9% of the sample.

This entry comes from a study of naive and memory T cell subsets (dated by TCRdb to the late 2010s). As for the study more broadly: An open-source, UMI-based TCR alpha and beta sequencing pipeline was applied to sorted naive and memory peripheral blood T cell subsets. IgG serology results and the functional CMV T cell responses were in complete agreement. RNA was DNase-treated and reverse transcribed with TCR constant-region primers, mostly using SuperScript III.

CDR1 and CDR2 are read off the germline V gene as SNHLY and FYNNEI. The trim is 11 bases for V and 5 bases for J, with a gap of 13 bases between the germline ends. The CDR3 runs 12 residues from the cysteine to the phenylalanine. Only CDR3 DNA is held: 36 bases, read in frame from base 1. Overall study outcomes, separate from this receptor: After error correction, over 90% of naive TCR sequences appeared only once, giving much steeper abundance distributions than memory subsets. Clonotypes were defined as single alpha or beta chain sequences, not paired alpha/beta receptors. TCR abundance followed a power law whose exponent differed between naive and memory subsets but was consistent across the three individuals. The repertoire findings for the naive and memory subsets could not be validated against a ground truth, as none was available. RNA-based TCR counts may be affected by expression changes linked to T cell activation and differentiation. Gini index rose and Shannon and inverse Simpson diversity fell from naive through CM, EM and EMRA in both CD4 and CD8 cells.

TCR alpha and beta chain libraries were amplified separately from the second PCR step onward. Donor CMV status was determined by IFNgamma production from CD4+ T cells after overnight stimulation of fresh PBMCs with CMV viral lysate. Using Miltenyi beads, CD4 T cells were first positively selected, and CD8 T cells were then positively selected from the CD4-negative fraction. Cells were stained for CD3, CD4, CD8, CD45RA, CD27 and a live/dead dye and were sorted on a BD Aria II into four subsets based on CD45RA and CD27. Three healthy volunteers provided blood, and the blood of each volunteer was split into CD4 and CD8 T cells and then into four differentiation subsets. About 110 ml of peripheral blood was collected from each donor, and PBMC were isolated from the blood using Ficoll-Paque PLUS density-gradient centrifugation. Sorted cells were lysed in RLT buffer, and RNA was extracted with a Qiagen RNeasy kit and stored at -80°C.

The sequence was collected from a human donor in good health. Here the chain combines TRBV2 and TRBJ1-5, with TRBD1 perhaps the D gene, on 5 matching bases. Input material: central memory CD4+ T cells from blood. Per the publication, the cell subset or site label means: central memory, CD45RA- CD27+. The sequenced DNA: TGTGCCGGACGGGGGGAAGATCAGCCCCAGCATTTT. Translation gives CAGRGEDQPQHF.